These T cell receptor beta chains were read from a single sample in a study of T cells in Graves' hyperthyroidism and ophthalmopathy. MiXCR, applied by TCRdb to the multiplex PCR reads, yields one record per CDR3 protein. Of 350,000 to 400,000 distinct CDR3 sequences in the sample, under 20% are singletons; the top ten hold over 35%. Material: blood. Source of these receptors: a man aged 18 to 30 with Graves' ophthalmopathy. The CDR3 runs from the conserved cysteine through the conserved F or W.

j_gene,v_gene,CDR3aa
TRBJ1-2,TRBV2,CASSDFYGYTF
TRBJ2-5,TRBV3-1,CASSRSASSEETQYF
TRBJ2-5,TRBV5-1,CASSLEGGVRETQYF
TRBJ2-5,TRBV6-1,CASRPSLPETQYF
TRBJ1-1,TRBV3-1,CASSHARQGSEAFF
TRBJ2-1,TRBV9,CASSGTVADEQFF
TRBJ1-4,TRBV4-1,CASSQPGRQKNEKLFF
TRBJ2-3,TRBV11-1,CASSLRDTQYF
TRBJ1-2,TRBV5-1,CASSPWTGGDYGYTF
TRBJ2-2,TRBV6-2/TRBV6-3,CASSYLGTNTGELFF
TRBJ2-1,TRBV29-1,CSVDGRGGAYNEQFF
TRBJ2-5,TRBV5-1,CASSFLHSTPDQETQYF
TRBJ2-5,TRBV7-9,CASRKVDRGAETQYF
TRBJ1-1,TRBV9,CASTPAGGEAFF
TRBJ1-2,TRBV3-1,CASSRDRLAYTF
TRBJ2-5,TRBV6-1,CASTEGGNQETQYF
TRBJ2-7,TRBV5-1,CASAPGTSSSYEQYF
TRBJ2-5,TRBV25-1,CASSEFGHGTQETQYF
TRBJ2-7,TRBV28,CASRRGAISYEQYF
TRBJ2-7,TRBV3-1,CASSQASNYEQYF
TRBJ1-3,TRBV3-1,CASSQVSGNSGNTIYF
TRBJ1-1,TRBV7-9,CASSSRGGLLNTEAFF